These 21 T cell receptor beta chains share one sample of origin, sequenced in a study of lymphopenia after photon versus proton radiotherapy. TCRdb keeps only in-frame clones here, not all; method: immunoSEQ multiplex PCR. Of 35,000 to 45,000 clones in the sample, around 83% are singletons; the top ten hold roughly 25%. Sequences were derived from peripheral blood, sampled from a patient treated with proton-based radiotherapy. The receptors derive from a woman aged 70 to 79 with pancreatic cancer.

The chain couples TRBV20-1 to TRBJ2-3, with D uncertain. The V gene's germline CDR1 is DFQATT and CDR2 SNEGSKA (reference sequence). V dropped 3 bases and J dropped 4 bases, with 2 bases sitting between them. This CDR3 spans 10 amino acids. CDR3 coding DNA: TGCAGTGCTAGTCCAGATACGCAGTATTTT. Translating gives CSASPDTQYF.

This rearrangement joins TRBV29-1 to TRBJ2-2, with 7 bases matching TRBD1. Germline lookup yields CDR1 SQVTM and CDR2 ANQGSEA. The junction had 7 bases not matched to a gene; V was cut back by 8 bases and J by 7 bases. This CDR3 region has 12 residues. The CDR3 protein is CSIDRVFGELFF. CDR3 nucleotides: TGCAGCATAGACAGGGTTTTCGGGGAGCTGTTTTTT.

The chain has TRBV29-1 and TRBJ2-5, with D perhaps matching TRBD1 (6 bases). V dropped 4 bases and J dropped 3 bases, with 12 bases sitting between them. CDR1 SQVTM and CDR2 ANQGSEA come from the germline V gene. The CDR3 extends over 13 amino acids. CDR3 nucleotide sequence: TGCAGCGTTGGCTGGGGGCAGGAAGAGACCCAGTACTTC. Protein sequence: CSVGWGQEETQYF.

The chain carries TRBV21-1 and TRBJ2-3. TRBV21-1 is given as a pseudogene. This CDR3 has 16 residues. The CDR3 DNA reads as TGTGCCAGCAGCAAAGTTATGAGGCTGACAATAGATACGCAGTATTTT. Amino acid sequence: CASSKVMRLTIDTQYF.

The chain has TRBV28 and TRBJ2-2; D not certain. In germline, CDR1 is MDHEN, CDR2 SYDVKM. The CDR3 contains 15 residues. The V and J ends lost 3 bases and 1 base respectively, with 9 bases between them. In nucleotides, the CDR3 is TGTGCCAGCAGTTTTCTAGGGAAGAACACCGGGGAGCTGTTTTTT. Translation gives CASSFLGKNTGELFF.

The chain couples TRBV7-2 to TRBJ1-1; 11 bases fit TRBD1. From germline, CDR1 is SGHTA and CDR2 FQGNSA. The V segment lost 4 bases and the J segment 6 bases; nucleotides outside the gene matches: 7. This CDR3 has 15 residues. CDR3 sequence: CASSSRPGQGAEAFF. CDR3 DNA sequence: TGTGCCAGCAGCTCAAGACCGGGACAGGGGGCTGAAGCTTTCTTT.

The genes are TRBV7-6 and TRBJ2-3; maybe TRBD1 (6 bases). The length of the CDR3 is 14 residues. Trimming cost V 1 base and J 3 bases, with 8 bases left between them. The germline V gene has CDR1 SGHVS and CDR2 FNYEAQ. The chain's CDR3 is CASSLGGQTDTQYF. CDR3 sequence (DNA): TGTGCCAGCAGCTTAGGTGGACAGACAGATACGCAGTATTTT.

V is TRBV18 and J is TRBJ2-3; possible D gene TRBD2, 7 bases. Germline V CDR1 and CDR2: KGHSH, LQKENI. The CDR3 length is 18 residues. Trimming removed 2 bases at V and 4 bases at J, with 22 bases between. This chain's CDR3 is CASSPKQRGALGADTQYF. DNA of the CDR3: TGTGCCAGCTCACCAAAACAACGGGGGGCCCTCGGCGCAGATACGCAGTATTTT.

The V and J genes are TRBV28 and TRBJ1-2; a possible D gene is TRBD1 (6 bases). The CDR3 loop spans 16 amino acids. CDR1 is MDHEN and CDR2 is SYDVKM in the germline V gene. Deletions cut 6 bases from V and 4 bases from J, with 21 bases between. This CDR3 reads CASSLTGPKGVYGYTF. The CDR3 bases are TGTGCCAGCAGCCTGACAGGACCAAAAGGGGTCTATGGCTACACCTTC.

This CDR3 is CASSDISGGYNEQFF. For the CDR3, the DNA is TGCGCCAGCAGTGATATTAGCGGGGGGTACAATGAGCAGTTCTTC. The J gene is TRBJ2-1, the V gene TRBV10-2; 10 nucleotides agree with TRBD2. The CDR3 extends over 15 amino acids. After removal of 3 bases from V and 4 bases from J, the junction contained 3 bases not matched to a gene. The V gene's germline CDR1 is WSHSY and CDR2 SAAADI.

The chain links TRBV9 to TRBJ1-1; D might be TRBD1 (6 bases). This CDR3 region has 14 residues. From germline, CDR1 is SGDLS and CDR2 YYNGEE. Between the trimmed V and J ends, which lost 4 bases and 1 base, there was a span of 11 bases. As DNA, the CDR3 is TGTGCCAGCAGCCTACCGGGACAGAACACTGAAGCTTTCTTT. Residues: CASSLPGQNTEAFF.

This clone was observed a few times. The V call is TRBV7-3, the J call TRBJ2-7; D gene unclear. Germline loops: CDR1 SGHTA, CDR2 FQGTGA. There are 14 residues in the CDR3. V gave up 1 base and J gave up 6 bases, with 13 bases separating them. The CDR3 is CASSLNGGPLEQYF. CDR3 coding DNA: TGTGCCAGCAGCTTAAACGGCGGCCCTCTCGAGCAGTACTTC.

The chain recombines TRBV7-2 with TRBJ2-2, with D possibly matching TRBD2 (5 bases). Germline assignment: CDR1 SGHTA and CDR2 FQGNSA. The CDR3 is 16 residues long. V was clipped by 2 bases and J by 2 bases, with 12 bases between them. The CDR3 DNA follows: TGTGCCAGCAGCTTAAAAAGGACTGGCAACACCGGGGAGCTGTTTTTT. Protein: CASSLKRTGNTGELFF. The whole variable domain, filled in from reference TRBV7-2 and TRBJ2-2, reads GAGVSQSPSNKVTEKGKDVELRCDPISGHTALYWYRQSLGQGLEFLIYFQGNSAPDKSGLPSDRFSAERTGGSVSTLTIQRTQQEDSAVYLCASSLKRTGNTGELFFGEGSRLTVL.

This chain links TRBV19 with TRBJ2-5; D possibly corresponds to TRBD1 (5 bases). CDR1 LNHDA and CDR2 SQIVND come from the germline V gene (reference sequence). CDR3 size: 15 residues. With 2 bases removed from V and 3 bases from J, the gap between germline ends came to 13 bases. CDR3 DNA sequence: TGTGCCAGTAGTATATCGGTCGACAGAGAAGAGACCCAGTACTTC. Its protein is CASSISVDREETQYF.

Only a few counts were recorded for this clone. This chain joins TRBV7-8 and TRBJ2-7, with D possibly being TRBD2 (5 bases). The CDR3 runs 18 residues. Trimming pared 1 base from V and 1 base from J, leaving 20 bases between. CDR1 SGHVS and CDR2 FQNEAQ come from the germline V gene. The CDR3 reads CASSLEGKSLARSYEQYF. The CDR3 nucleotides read TGTGCCAGCAGCTTAGAAGGGAAGAGTCTAGCAAGGTCCTACGAGCAGTACTTC.

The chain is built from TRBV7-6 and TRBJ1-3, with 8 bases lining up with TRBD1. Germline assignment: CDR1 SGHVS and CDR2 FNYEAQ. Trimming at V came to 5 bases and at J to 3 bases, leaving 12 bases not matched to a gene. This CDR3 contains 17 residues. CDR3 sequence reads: CASSLGQDRVGGNTIYF. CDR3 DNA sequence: TGTGCCAGCAGCCTTGGACAGGACAGGGTGGGTGGAAACACCATATATTTT.

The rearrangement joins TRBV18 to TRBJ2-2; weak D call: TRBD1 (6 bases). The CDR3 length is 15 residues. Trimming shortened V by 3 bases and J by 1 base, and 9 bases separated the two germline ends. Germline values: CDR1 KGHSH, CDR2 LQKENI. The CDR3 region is CASSPGQMNTGELFF. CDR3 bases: TGTGCCAGCTCACCGGGACAAATGAACACCGGGGAGCTGTTTTTT. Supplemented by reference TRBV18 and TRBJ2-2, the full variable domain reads NAGVMQNPRHLVRRRGQEARLRCSPMKGHSHVYWYRQLPEEGLKFMVYLQKENIIDESGMPKERFSAEFPKEGPSILRIQQVVRGDSAAYFCASSPGQMNTGELFFGEGSRLTVL.

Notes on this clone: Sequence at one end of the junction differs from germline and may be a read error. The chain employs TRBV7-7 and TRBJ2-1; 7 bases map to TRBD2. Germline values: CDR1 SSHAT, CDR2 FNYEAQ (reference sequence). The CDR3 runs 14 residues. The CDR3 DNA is TGTGCTAGCAGCTTACTTCCCCAGCGGGGAGAGCAGTTCTTC. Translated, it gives CASSLLPQRGEQFF.

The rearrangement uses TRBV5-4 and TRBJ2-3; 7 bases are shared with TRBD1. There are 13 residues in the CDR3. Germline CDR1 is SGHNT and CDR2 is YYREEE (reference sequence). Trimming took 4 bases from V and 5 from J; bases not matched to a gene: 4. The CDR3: CASSIDREDTQYF. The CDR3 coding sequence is TGTGCCAGCAGCATCGACAGGGAAGATACGCAGTATTTT. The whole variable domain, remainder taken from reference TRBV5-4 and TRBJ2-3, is ETGVTQSPTHLIKTRGQQVTLRCSSQSGHNTVSWYQQALGQGPQFIFQYYREEENGRGNFPPRFSGLQFPNYSSELNVNALELDDSALYLCASSIDREDTQYFGPGTRLTVL.

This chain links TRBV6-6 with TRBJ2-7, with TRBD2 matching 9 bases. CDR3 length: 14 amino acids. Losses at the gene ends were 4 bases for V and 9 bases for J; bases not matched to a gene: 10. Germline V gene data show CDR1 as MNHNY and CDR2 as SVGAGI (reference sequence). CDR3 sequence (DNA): TGTGCCAGCAGTTTGGCGGGAGGGCCCAGGTCGCAGTACTTC. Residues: CASSLAGGPRSQYF.

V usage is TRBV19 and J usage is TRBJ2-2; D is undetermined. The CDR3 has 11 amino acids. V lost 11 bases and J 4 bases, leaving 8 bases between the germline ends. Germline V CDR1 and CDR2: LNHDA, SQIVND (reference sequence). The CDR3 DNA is TGTGCCGGGTCCCGCACCGGGGAGCTGTTTTTT. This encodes CAGSRTGELFF.